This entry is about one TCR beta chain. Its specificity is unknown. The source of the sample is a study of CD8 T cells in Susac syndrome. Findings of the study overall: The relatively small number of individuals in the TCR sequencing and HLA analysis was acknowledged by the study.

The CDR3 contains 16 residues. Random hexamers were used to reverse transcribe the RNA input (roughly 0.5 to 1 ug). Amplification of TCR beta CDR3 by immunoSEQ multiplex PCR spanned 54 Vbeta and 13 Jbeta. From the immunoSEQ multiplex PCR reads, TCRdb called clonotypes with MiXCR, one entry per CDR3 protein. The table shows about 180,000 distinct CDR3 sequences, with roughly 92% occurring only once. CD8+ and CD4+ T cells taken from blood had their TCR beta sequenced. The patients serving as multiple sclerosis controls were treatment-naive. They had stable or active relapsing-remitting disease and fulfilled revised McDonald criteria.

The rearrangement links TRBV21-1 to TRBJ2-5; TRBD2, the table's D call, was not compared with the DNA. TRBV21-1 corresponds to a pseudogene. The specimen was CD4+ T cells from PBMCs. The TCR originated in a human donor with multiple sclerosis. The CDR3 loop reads CASSKGLAGGEETQYF. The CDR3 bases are TGTGCCAGCAGCAAGGGACTAGCGGGGGGCGAGGAGACCCAGTACTTC.